This TCR beta chain came from a study of cytomegalovirus exposure and HLA in healthy donors. Study-level results: Presence/absence analyses assumed roughly uniform sequencing depth across donors, which may not hold. Further analysis, carried out later, found HLA-associated TCR beta chains more clonally expanded than equally common other chains. In a later analysis, several top co-occurrence clusters appeared linked to parvovirus B19, influenza, CMV and Epstein-Barr virus.

The CDR3 is 15 amino acids. Germline assignment: CDR1 SGHTA and CDR2 FQGTGA. V lost 5 bases and J lost 3; bases outside the gene matches: 6. In the PCR, 60 Vbeta and 13 Jbeta primers were used. Here immunoSEQ multiplex PCR was the method, and the copy in TCRdb shows in-frame clones only, minus some. The table has about 200,000 clones, around four fifths seen once. This clone was observed a few times. Its antigen is unknown. Sequenced material: PBMCs. This chain connects TRBV7-3 to TRBJ1-4, with TRBD1 identical over 7 bases. The clonotype comes from a man aged 45-65 years in good health and CMV-seronegative. CDR3 sequence: CASSATGLPNEKLFF. The CDR3 DNA reads TGTGCCAGCAGCGCGACAGGGTTACCTAATGAAAAACTGTTTTTT.